These 32 T cell receptor beta chains share one sample of origin, sequenced in a study of T cell changes during pregnancy in multiple sclerosis. Using immunoSEQ multiplex PCR, the repertoire was profiled, and TCRdb retains in-frame clones only, with some absent. Of 50,000 to 60,000 clones detected, around 90% appear once; the ten largest clones hold 0.6% to 0.9%. The sample was CD4+ T cells from peripheral blood mononuclear cells, taken in the first trimester of pregnancy. The receptors stem from a female donor with multiple sclerosis, enrolled in a pregnancy study.

This chain uses TRBV30 with TRBJ1-6; D is possibly TRBD1 (6 bases). Germline CDR1 and CDR2: GTSNPN and SVGIG (reference sequence). The CDR3 contains 16 residues. The V end was cut by 7 bases, the J end by 0 bases, with 16 bases between. The CDR3 sequence: CAFWTASASYNSPLHF. The CDR3 nucleotides are TGTGCCTTTTGGACAGCCTCGGCCTCCTATAATTCACCCCTCCACTTT.

The CDR3 reads CASSGGIPGGEQYF. For the CDR3, the DNA is TGTGCCAGCAGTGGCGGGATCCCAGGAGGGGAGCAGTACTTC. This chain joins TRBV2 and TRBJ2-7; D might be TRBD2 (6 bases). This CDR3 has 14 residues. Germline V CDR1 and CDR2: SNHLY, FYNNEI. Trimming took off 4 bases at V and 7 bases at J, with 17 bases between the two ends.

The chain carries TRBV6-4 and TRBJ1-1, with 8 bases identical to TRBD1. The CDR3 has 14 residues. Germline V gene sequence: CDR1 MRHNA, CDR2 SNTAGT. The V and J ends lost 6 bases and 10 bases, in that order; junction bases with no gene match: 13. The CDR3 region is CASSPTGVIEAAFF. The CDR3 DNA follows: TGTGCCAGCAGCCCGACAGGGGTAATAGAGGCAGCTTTCTTT.

This clone was seen just once. The gene calls are TRBV30 and TRBJ1-3, with D unresolved. Germline loops: CDR1 GTSNPN, CDR2 SVGIG (reference sequence). The CDR3 sequence is 17 residues long. Trimming pared 2 bases from V and 0 bases from J, leaving 17 bases between. CDR3 nucleotides: TGTGCCTGGAGTCCAGTGTCCGGCAGGCCCTCTGGAAACACCATATATTTT. Translating it yields CAWSPVSGRPSGNTIYF.

Here the CDR3 DNA reads TGTGCCAGCAGTTACTCTAGCGGGTCTAGGGCAGATACGCAGTATTTT. Translating gives CASSYSSGSRADTQYF. The chain carries TRBV6-6 and TRBJ2-3; 7 bases align to TRBD2. Looked up from germline, CDR1 is MNHNY and CDR2 is SVGAGI (reference sequence). The CDR3 has 16 amino acids. Trimming took 0 bases from V and 4 from J; bases not matched to a gene: 7.

V is TRBV9 and J is TRBJ2-1; no definite D call. V was clipped by 0 bases and J by 0 bases, with 7 bases between them. The V gene's germline CDR1 is SGDLS and CDR2 YYNGEE. The CDR3 consists of 15 residues. Here the CDR3 reads CASSVELSSYNEQFF. In DNA, the CDR3 is TGTGCCAGCAGCGTAGAACTGAGCTCCTACAATGAGCAGTTCTTC.

V gene TRBV7-8 combines with J gene TRBJ1-2; D unresolved. The CDR3 extends over 15 amino acids. V was trimmed by 1 base and J by 4 bases, leaving 13 bases between them. Germline-derived CDR1 and CDR2 are SGHVS and FQNEAQ. The CDR3 DNA sequence: TGTGCCAGCAGCTTAGAGGGATCGGGAATCTATGGCTACACCTTC. It specifies CASSLEGSGIYGYTF. The full variable domain, in which reference TRBV7-8 and TRBJ1-2 provide the parts outside the CDR3, is GAGVSQSPRYKVAKRGQDVALRCDPISGHVSLFWYQQALGQGPEFLTYFQNEAQLDKSGLPSDRFFAERPEGSVSTLKIQRTQQEDSAVYLCASSLEGSGIYGYTFGSGTRLTVV.

The chain combines TRBV4-1 with TRBJ1-1, with 12 bases that match TRBD1. The germline gives CDR1 MGHRA, CDR2 YSYEKL. This CDR3 contains 15 residues. V shed 3 bases and J 5 bases; nucleotides not matched to a gene: 4. The CDR3 region is CASSHRDRGRTEAFF. The DNA of the CDR3 is TGCGCCAGCAGCCACCGGGACAGGGGGCGAACTGAAGCTTTCTTT.

The chain couples TRBV14 to TRBJ1-5; unclear D gene. Germline CDR1 and CDR2: SGHDN and FVKESK. V gave up 4 bases and J gave up 2 bases, with 6 bases separating them. The CDR3 loop spans 13 amino acids. The CDR3: CASSRSGNQPQHF. CDR3 bases: TGTGCCAGCAGCCGATCGGGCAATCAGCCCCAGCATTTT.

The V and J genes are TRBV25-1 and TRBJ2-2; 8 bases line up with TRBD2. CDR1 MGHDK and CDR2 SYGVNS come from the germline V gene. This CDR3 has 15 amino acids. Unmatched junction bases numbered 7, after V lost 6 bases and J lost 4 bases. DNA for the CDR3: TGTGCCAGCAGAAAAGCGGGGGAGGGCACCGGGGAGCTGTTTTTT. Translated, it gives CASRKAGEGTGELFF.

This clone has a single count. The rearrangement joins TRBV27 to TRBJ2-7; D is possibly TRBD2 (6 bases). There are 13 residues in the CDR3. Germline loops: CDR1 MNHEY, CDR2 SMNVEV (reference sequence). With 7 bases removed from V and 5 bases from J, the gap between germline ends came to 15 bases. In nucleotides, the CDR3 is TGTGCCAGCAACGGGGGTGGTGTCCACGAGCAGTACTTC. Translating it yields CASNGGGVHEQYF.

The chain recombines TRBV2 with TRBJ2-1; D is perhaps TRBD2 (5 bases). Germline V gene sequence: CDR1 SNHLY, CDR2 FYNNEI. Trimming stripped 1 base from V and 0 bases from J, with 13 bases between. The CDR3 spans 17 residues. The CDR3 loop reads CASSEVGKTSSYNEQFF. As DNA, the CDR3 is TGTGCCAGCAGTGAAGTGGGGAAAACTAGCTCCTACAATGAGCAGTTCTTC. Combining the CDR3 with reference TRBV2 and TRBJ2-1 gives the whole variable domain EPEVTQTPSHQVTQMGQEVILRCVPISNHLYFYWYRQILGQKVEFLVSFYNNEISEKSEIFDDQFSVERPDGSNFTLKIRSTKLEDSAMYFCASSEVGKTSSYNEQFFGPGTRLTVL.

The chain links TRBV18 to TRBJ1-2; D might be TRBD1 (6 bases). V gave up 3 bases and J gave up 5 bases, with 10 bases separating them. The CDR3 runs 13 residues. CDR1 and CDR2 from the germline V gene are KGHSH and LQKENI. CDR3 region: CASSPGQLYGYTF. In nucleotides, the CDR3 is TGTGCCAGCTCACCGGGACAACTATATGGCTACACCTTC. Together with reference TRBV18 and TRBJ1-2, the CDR3 gives the full variable domain: NAGVMQNPRHLVRRRGQEARLRCSPMKGHSHVYWYRQLPEEGLKFMVYLQKENIIDESGMPKERFSAEFPKEGPSILRIQQVVRGDSAAYFCASSPGQLYGYTFGSGTRLTVV.

The V gene is TRBV18, the J gene TRBJ2-1; D possibly corresponds to TRBD1 (6 bases). The length of the CDR3 is 14 residues. The germline gives CDR1 KGHSH, CDR2 LQKENI. V was pared by 1 base and J by 6 bases, with 10 bases between. CDR3 DNA sequence: TGTGCCAGCTCACCACTTCCAGGGGTCAATGAGCAGTTCTTC. Translating it yields CASSPLPGVNEQFF.

The CDR3 DNA is TGCGCCAGCAGCTTGGAACAGGGAGAGGCTAACTATGGCTACACCTTC. Its protein is CASSLEQGEANYGYTF. The chain recombines TRBV5-1 with TRBJ1-2; D might be TRBD1 (6 bases). Per germline, CDR1 SGHRS and CDR2 YFSETQ. V lost 0 bases, J lost 0 bases, and 12 bases lay in between. CDR3 length: 16 amino acids.

This clone was seen a single time. The CDR3 is CASSRTGTSGGIFRNEQFF. The CDR3 nucleotides are TGTGCCAGTAGTAGGACCGGGACTAGCGGGGGAATTTTTAGGAATGAGCAGTTCTTC. This chain links TRBV19 with TRBJ2-1, with 14 bases identical to TRBD2. Per the germline V gene, CDR1 is LNHDA and CDR2 is SQIVND (reference sequence). There are 19 residues in the CDR3. J gave up 7 bases and V 4 bases, and 15 bases lay outside the gene matches.

A remark on this clone: At one end the junction does not follow the germline gene, possibly because of a read error. V gene TRBV5-5 combines with J gene TRBJ2-7, with D possibly called TRBD1 or TRBD2 (6 bases each). Germline V gene lookup returns CDR1 SGHKS and CDR2 YYEKEE (reference sequence). This CDR3 comprises 15 residues. CDR3 in amino acids: CASTLEGQPVLEQYF. CDR3 nucleotide sequence: TGTGCCAGCACCTTGGAGGGACAACCAGTCCTAGAGCAGTACTTC.

The CDR3 loop reads CASSLVTNYEQYF. For the CDR3, the DNA is TGTGCCAGCAGCTTAGTCACAAACTACGAGCAGTACTTC. The chain joins TRBV7-2 to TRBJ2-7; D not resolved. This CDR3 region has 13 residues. Germline V gene lookup returns CDR1 SGHTA and CDR2 FQGNSA. The germline V and J ends were trimmed by 1 base and 3 bases, with 7 bases remaining between them. The full variable domain, with the rest looked up from reference TRBV7-2 and TRBJ2-7, is GAGVSQSPSNKVTEKGKDVELRCDPISGHTALYWYRQSLGQGLEFLIYFQGNSAPDKSGLPSDRFSAERTGGSVSTLTIQRTQQEDSAVYLCASSLVTNYEQYFGPGTRLTVT.

This clone was seen only a few times. CDR3 DNA: TGTGCCAGCAGCCTCCAGGGAGGATCCACTGAAGCTTTCTTT. Amino acids: CASSLQGGSTEAFF. This rearrangement joins TRBV7-9 to TRBJ1-1, with D tentatively TRBD1 (5 bases). The V gene lost 5 bases and the J gene lost 4 bases, with 14 bases spanning the gap. Germline V CDR1 and CDR2: SEHNR, FQNEAQ (reference sequence). The CDR3 has 14 residues. The full variable domain, completed using reference TRBV7-9 and TRBJ1-1, is DTGVSQNPRHKITKRGQNVTFRCDPISEHNRLYWYRQTLGQGPEFLTYFQNEAQLEKSRLLSDRFSAERPKGSFSTLEIQRTEQGDSAMYLCASSLQGGSTEAFFGQGTRLTVV.

This chain uses TRBV7-9 with TRBJ2-5, with TRBD2 matching 7 bases. Germline-derived CDR1 and CDR2 are SEHNR and FQNEAQ (reference sequence). This CDR3 contains 13 residues. The trim removed 6 bases at V and 10 bases at J, leaving 11 bases unmatched. DNA of the CDR3: TGTGCCAGCAGTTCAACGGGGGGACGACTCCAGTACTTC. Its translation: CASSSTGGRLQYF. The whole variable domain, remainder taken from reference TRBV7-9 and TRBJ2-5, is DTGVSQNPRHKITKRGQNVTFRCDPISEHNRLYWYRQTLGQGPEFLTYFQNEAQLEKSRLLSDRFSAERPKGSFSTLEIQRTEQGDSAMYLCASSSTGGRLQYFGPGTRLLVL.

The J gene is TRBJ1-2, the V gene TRBV2; 12 bases agree with TRBD1. The ends lost 10 bases at V and 7 bases at J; junction bases unmatched: 10. Germline values: CDR1 SNHLY, CDR2 FYNNEI. The CDR3 loop spans 14 amino acids. This chain's CDR3 is CATGPGQGAGGYTF. The DNA for the CDR3 is TGTGCCACCGGCCCGGGACAGGGGGCCGGTGGCTACACCTTC.

Only one count was recorded for this clone. The chain has TRBV9 and TRBJ2-7; 7 bases align to TRBD1. CDR1 is SGDLS and CDR2 is YYNGEE in the germline V gene. V gave up 0 bases and J gave up 3 bases; unmatched junction bases: 6. The CDR3 has 15 amino acids. The CDR3 DNA reads as TGTGCCAGCAGCGTAGGGGCAGGGGGTGGCTACGAGCAGTACTTC. Protein sequence: CASSVGAGGGYEQYF.

The chain has TRBV5-4 and TRBJ2-7; D remains ambiguous. Per germline, CDR1 SGHNT and CDR2 YYREEE (reference sequence). The CDR3 extends over 16 amino acids. V was shortened by 0 bases and J by 1 base, with 14 bases between the two germline ends. The CDR3 loop is CASSLDAGSSSYEQYF. CDR3 DNA: TGTGCCAGCAGCTTGGACGCAGGTAGTAGTTCCTACGAGCAGTACTTC.

The chain links TRBV5-6 to TRBJ1-6; 10 bases fit TRBD1. This CDR3 has 16 residues. Unmatched junction bases numbered 7, after V lost 4 bases and J lost 6 bases. Per the germline V gene, CDR1 is SGHDT and CDR2 is YYEEEE. This CDR3 reads CASSPDRGSSNSPLHF. CDR3 DNA sequence: TGTGCCAGCAGCCCGGACAGGGGGAGCAGTAATTCACCCCTCCACTTT.

V is TRBV19 and J is TRBJ2-5; 14 nucleotides line up with TRBD2. The germline gives CDR1 LNHDA, CDR2 SQIVND (reference sequence). The CDR3 loop spans 15 amino acids. Trimming cost V 4 bases and J 5 bases; bases outside gene matches: 3. The CDR3 protein is CASSTGLAGGETQYF. The CDR3 DNA reads TGTGCCAGTAGTACCGGACTAGCGGGGGGCGAGACCCAGTACTTC. Together with reference TRBV19 and TRBJ2-5, the CDR3 gives the full variable domain: DGGITQSPKYLFRKEGQNVTLSCEQNLNHDAMYWYRQDPGQGLRLIYYSQIVNDFQKGDIAEGYSVSREKKESFPLTVTSAQKNPTAFYLCASSTGLAGGETQYFGPGTRLLVL.

The chain carries TRBV29-1 and TRBJ1-2, with 7 bases aligning to TRBD1. Germline values: CDR1 SQVTM, CDR2 ANQGSEA. The CDR3 is 12 residues long. V lost 1 base to trimming and J lost 10 bases; unmatched junction nucleotides: 6. The CDR3 reads CSVEARQGAYTF. The DNA of the CDR3 is TGCAGCGTTGAAGCCAGACAGGGAGCCTACACCTTC.

The chain joins TRBV6-5 to TRBJ1-5; 10 nucleotides match TRBD1. This CDR3 has 15 residues. Germline loops: CDR1 MNHEY, CDR2 SVGAGI. V shed 6 bases and J 7 bases; nucleotides not matched to a gene: 9. CDR3: CASSTGTGVNQPQHF. Here the CDR3 DNA reads TGTGCCAGCAGCACCGGGACAGGGGTCAACCAGCCCCAGCATTTT.

The chain uses TRBV2 and TRBJ1-3, with D possibly being TRBD1 (5 bases). The length of the CDR3 is 13 residues. Trimming shortened V by 3 bases and J by 4 bases, and 7 bases separated the two germline ends. Germline CDR1 is SNHLY and CDR2 is FYNNEI. CDR3 in amino acids: CASSDNRGNTIYF. The CDR3 region has the DNA TGTGCCAGCAGTGATAACAGGGGAAACACCATATATTTT.

This clone was seen only once. V usage is TRBV7-9 and J usage is TRBJ1-5; the D gene is possibly TRBD1 (6 bases). V dropped 2 bases and J dropped 6 bases, with 8 bases sitting between them. CDR3 size: 13 residues. The germline V gene encodes CDR1 SEHNR and CDR2 FQNEAQ (reference sequence). The CDR3 here is CASSLQDSQPQHF. CDR3 nucleotides: TGTGCCAGCAGCTTACAGGACAGTCAGCCCCAGCATTTT.

The sample holds many counts of this clone. The genes are TRBV19 and TRBJ2-5, with D uncertain. Trimming stripped 3 bases from V and 5 bases from J, with 16 bases between. Germline V CDR1 and CDR2: LNHDA, SQIVND (reference sequence). The CDR3 totals 15 residues. CDR3 coding DNA: TGTGCCAGTAGTATCACCACCGCTCCGCAGGAGACCCAGTACTTC. It codes for CASSITTAPQETQYF. The full variable domain, in which reference TRBV19 and TRBJ2-5 provide the parts outside the CDR3, is DGGITQSPKYLFRKEGQNVTLSCEQNLNHDAMYWYRQDPGQGLRLIYYSQIVNDFQKGDIAEGYSVSREKKESFPLTVTSAQKNPTAFYLCASSITTAPQETQYFGPGTRLLVL.

The rearrangement uses TRBV23-1 and TRBJ2-3; 8 positions agree with TRBD2. TRBV23-1 is sorted into the ORF group, with uncertain function. The V segment lost 0 bases and the J segment 5 bases; nucleotides outside the gene matches: 4. This CDR3 contains 15 residues. The CDR3 nucleotides are TGCGCCAGCAGTCAATCCGGCGGGGGGAGAGATACGCAGTATTTT. Encoded protein: CASSQSGGGRDTQYF.

The gene calls are TRBV7-3 and TRBJ2-1, with 9 bases lining up with TRBD2. V shed 6 bases, J shed 14 bases, and the junction held 8 bases outside the gene matches. The CDR3 runs to 12 residues. Germline V gene data show CDR1 as SGHTA and CDR2 as FQGTGA. CDR3 sequence reads: CASRSSGAEEFF. The CDR3 nucleotides are TGTGCCAGCAGGTCTAGCGGGGCGGAGGAGTTCTTC.